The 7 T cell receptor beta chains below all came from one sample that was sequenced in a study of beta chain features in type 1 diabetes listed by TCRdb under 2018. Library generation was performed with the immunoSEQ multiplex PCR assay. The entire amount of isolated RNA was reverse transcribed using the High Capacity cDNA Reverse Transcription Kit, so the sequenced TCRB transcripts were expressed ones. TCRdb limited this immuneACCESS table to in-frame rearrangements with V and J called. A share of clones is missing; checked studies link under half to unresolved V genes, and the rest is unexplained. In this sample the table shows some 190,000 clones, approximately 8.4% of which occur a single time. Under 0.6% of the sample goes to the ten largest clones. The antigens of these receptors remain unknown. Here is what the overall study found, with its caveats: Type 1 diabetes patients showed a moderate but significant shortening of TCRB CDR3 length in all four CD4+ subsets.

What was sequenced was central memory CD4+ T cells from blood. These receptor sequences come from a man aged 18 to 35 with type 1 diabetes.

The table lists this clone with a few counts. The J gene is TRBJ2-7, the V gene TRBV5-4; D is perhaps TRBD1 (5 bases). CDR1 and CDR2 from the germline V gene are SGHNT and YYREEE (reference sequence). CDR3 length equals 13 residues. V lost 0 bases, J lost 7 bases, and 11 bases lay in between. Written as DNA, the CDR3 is TGTGCCAGCAGCTTGGAGGCAGGGCGGGAGCAGTACTTC. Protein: CASSLEAGREQYF.

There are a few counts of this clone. CDR3 nucleotides: TGTGCCAGCAGCTCGCGACTGAGCGGGGGGGCCGGGAGCACAGATACGCAGTATTTT. It codes for CASSSRLSGGAGSTDTQYF. This chain uses TRBV7-8 with TRBJ2-3; 10 positions agree with TRBD2. The germline V gene has CDR1 SGHVS and CDR2 FQNEAQ. This CDR3 region has 19 residues. V trimming: 4 bases; J trimming: 0 bases; junction bases outside the gene matches: 13.

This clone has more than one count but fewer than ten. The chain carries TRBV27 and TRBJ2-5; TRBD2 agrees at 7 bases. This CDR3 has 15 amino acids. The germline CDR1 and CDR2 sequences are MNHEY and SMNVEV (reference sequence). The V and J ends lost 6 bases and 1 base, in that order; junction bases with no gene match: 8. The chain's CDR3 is CASRVRAGVQETQYF. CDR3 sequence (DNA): TGTGCCAGCAGGGTTAGGGCGGGGGTCCAAGAGACCCAGTACTTC.

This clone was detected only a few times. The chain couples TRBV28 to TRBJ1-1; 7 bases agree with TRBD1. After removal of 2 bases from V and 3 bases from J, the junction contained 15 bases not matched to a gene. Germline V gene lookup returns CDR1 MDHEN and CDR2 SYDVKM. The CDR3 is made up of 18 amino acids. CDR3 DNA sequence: TGTGCCAGCAGTTTACTAAACGCTCCGGGACAGCGATACACTGAAGCTTTCTTT. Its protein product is CASSLLNAPGQRYTEAFF.

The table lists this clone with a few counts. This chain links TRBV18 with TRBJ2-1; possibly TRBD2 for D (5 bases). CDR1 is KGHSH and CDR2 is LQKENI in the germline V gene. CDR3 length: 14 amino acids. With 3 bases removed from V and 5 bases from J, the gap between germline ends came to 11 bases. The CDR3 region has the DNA TGTGCCAGCTCACCCTTCGACGGGGACAATGAGCAGTTCTTC. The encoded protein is CASSPFDGDNEQFF.

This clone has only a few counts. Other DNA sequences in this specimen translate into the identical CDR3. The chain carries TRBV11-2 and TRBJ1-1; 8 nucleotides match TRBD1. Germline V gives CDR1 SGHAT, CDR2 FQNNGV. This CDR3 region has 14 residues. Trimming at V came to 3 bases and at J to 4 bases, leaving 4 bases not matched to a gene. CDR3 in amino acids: CASSLDRVGTEAFF. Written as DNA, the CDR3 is TGTGCCAGCAGCTTGGACAGGGTGGGCACTGAAGCTTTCTTT.

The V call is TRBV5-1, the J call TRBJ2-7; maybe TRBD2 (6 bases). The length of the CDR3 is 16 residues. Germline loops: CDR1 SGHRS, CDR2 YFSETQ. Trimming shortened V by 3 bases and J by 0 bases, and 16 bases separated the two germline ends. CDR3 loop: CASSWGDRSSSYEQYF. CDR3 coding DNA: TGCGCCAGCAGCTGGGGGGACCGCTCGAGCTCCTACGAGCAGTACTTC.